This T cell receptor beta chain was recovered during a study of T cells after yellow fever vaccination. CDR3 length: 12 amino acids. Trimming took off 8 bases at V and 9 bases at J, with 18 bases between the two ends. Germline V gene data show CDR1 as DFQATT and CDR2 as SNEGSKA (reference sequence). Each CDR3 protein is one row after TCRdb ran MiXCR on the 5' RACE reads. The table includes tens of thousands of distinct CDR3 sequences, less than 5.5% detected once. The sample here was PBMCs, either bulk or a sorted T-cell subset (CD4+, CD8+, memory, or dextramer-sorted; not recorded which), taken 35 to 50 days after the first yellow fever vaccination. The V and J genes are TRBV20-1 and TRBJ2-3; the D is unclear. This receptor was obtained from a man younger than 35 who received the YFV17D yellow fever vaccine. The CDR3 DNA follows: TGCAGTCCTGGACCCTCCTGTGGGACGCAGTATTTT. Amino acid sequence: CSPGPSCGTQYF.